These 21 T cell receptor beta chains came from one sample sequenced in a study of T-cell reconstitution after alpha-beta-depleted transplantation in children. During its preparation, the TCRbeta library received unique molecular identifiers. TCRdb processed the PCR reads anew with MiXCR; each CDR3 protein has one entry. This sample has 300,000 to 400,000 distinct CDR3 sequences, with under 20% found just once. Material: PBMCs, mostly from graft donor cells, obtained 360 days after TCRalphabeta/CD19-depleted stem cell transplant. The receptors originated from a male patient aged 2 to 9 who had a stem cell transplant for acute lymphoblastic leukemia, so the T cells may come from the graft donor.

In its sample, this clonotype was seen many times. V usage is TRBV20-1 and J usage is TRBJ2-2; D is unresolved. Trimming took 2 bases from V and 4 from J, leaving 5 bases between them. CDR1 and CDR2 (germline): DFQATT, SNEGSKA (reference sequence). The CDR3 contains 12 residues. The CDR3 sequence is CSARQFTGELFF. The CDR3, as DNA: TGCAGTGCTAGACAGTTCACCGGGGAGCTGTTTTTT.

J is TRBJ2-5 and V is TRBV12-3 or TRBV12-4, with 7 bases lining up with TRBD2. The CDR3 covers 18 residues. Trimming at V came to 5 bases and at J to 2 bases, leaving 17 bases not matched to a gene. As DNA, the CDR3 is TGTGCCAGCAGTCCCGACCCTATCCGACTAGCCCCTCAAGAGACCCAGTACTTC. It encodes CASSPDPIRLAPQETQYF.

In this sample, this clonotype turned up many times. The CDR3 is CASSPASGSYNEQFF. Written as DNA, the CDR3 is TGCGCCAGCAGTCCGGCTAGCGGCTCCTACAATGAGCAGTTCTTC. V usage is TRBV5-1 and J usage is TRBJ2-1; 7 bases fit TRBD2. CDR3 length equals 15 residues. The V gene's germline CDR1 is SGHRS and CDR2 YFSETQ. The trim removed 5 bases at V and 0 bases at J, leaving 5 bases unmatched.

The CDR3 coding sequence is TGTGCCAGCAGCTTTACCGGACTAGCGGACTACAATGAGCAGTTCTTC. Amino acid sequence: CASSFTGLADYNEQFF. The V call is TRBV7-2, the J call TRBJ2-1, with 10 bases that match TRBD2. CDR1 is SGHTA, CDR2 FQGNSA, per germline. CDR3 length equals 16 residues. V gave up 3 bases and J gave up 3 bases; unmatched junction bases: 5.

The chain is built from TRBV6-5 and TRBJ2-7; D remains unclear. Germline V gene lookup returns CDR1 MNHEY and CDR2 SVGAGI. Trimming removed 6 bases from V and 7 bases from J, with 10 bases in between. The CDR3 has 11 residues. In nucleotides, the CDR3 is TGTGCCAGCAGGCTCGGCATTGAGCAGTACTTC. Translating gives CASRLGIEQYF.

This rearrangement joins TRBV6-4 to TRBJ2-2; D may correspond to TRBD1 or TRBD2 (5 bases each). Germline V lookup: CDR1 MRHNA, CDR2 SNTAGT. Trimming left V 6 bases short and J 6 bases short, with 29 bases between. The CDR3 has 19 amino acids. In nucleotides, the CDR3 is TGTGCCAGCAGCGACCCGAGGGGAGCGGCAGGGTCCGTCTCCGGGGAGCTGTTTTTT. This encodes CASSDPRGAAGSVSGELFF.

In this sample, this clonotype turned up a few times. J is TRBJ1-5 and V is TRBV12-3 or TRBV12-4; D remains ambiguous. Trimming shortened V by 7 bases and J by 0 bases, and 16 bases separated the two germline ends. This CDR3 has 16 residues. The CDR3 DNA is TGTGCCAGCACCCTGCAGTTCTGGGGTAGCAATCAGCCCCAGCATTTT. Translating it yields CASTLQFWGSNQPQHF.

V is TRBV4-2 and J is TRBJ2-1; D unclear. The CDR3 spans 14 residues. V lost 0 bases and J lost 6, with 9 bases in between. The germline gives CDR1 LGHNA, CDR2 YNFKEQ. For the CDR3, the DNA is TGTGCCAGCAGCCAAGATTTCCCCGGCAATGAGCAGTTCTTC. Translating it yields CASSQDFPGNEQFF.

The J gene is TRBJ1-4, the V gene TRBV6-5, with unresolved D. The CDR3 consists of 17 residues. V lost 0 bases, J lost 4 bases, and 15 bases lay in between. Germline assignment: CDR1 MNHEY and CDR2 SVGAGI. The CDR3 loop is CASSYSRLGRSNEKLFF. CDR3 nucleotides: TGTGCCAGCAGTTACTCCAGACTCGGACGAAGTAATGAAAAACTGTTTTTT.

The table lists this clonotype with many counts. This rearrangement joins TRBV28 to TRBJ2-1; the D is unclear. Looked up from germline, CDR1 is MDHEN and CDR2 is SYDVKM. The V end lost 5 bases, the J end lost 5 bases, and 10 bases lay between the germline ends. The length of the CDR3 is 13 residues. The CDR3 DNA follows: TGTGCCAGCAGTACTCCTGGACACAATGAGCAGTTCTTC. This encodes CASSTPGHNEQFF.

The chain has TRBV6-2 or TRBV6-3 and TRBJ2-7; D unresolved. V was trimmed by 0 bases and J by 0 bases, leaving 12 bases between them. Germline lookup yields CDR1 MNHEY and CDR2 SVGEGT. The CDR3 is made up of 16 amino acids. This chain's CDR3 is CASSYSIAHFSYEQYF. In DNA form, the CDR3 reads TGTGCCAGCAGTTACTCTATAGCCCACTTCTCCTACGAGCAGTACTTC.

The V call is TRBV5-1, the J call TRBJ2-1; tentative D call: TRBD2 (6 bases). CDR1 and CDR2 (germline): SGHRS, YFSETQ. With 4 bases removed from V and 7 bases from J, the gap between germline ends came to 15 bases. This CDR3 is 14 amino acids long. This CDR3 reads CASSPTRSQNEQFF. CDR3 coding DNA: TGCGCCAGCAGCCCGACTAGATCCCAGAATGAGCAGTTCTTC.

This chain connects TRBV4-1 to TRBJ2-7, with D tentatively TRBD1 (7 bases). CDR3 length: 13 amino acids. V lost 1 base to trimming and J lost 10 bases, with 14 bases between them. Germline values: CDR1 MGHRA, CDR2 YSYEKL. The CDR3 reads CASSQVQGEEQYF. Written as DNA, the CDR3 is TGCGCCAGCAGCCAAGTTCAGGGGGAGGAACAGTACTTC.

This clonotype has more than one count but fewer than ten. This rearrangement joins TRBV4-2 to TRBJ2-7; TRBD1 might be the D (5 bases). From germline, CDR1 is LGHNA and CDR2 YNFKEQ. The CDR3 covers 17 residues. V was shortened by 1 base and J by 3 bases, with 19 bases between the two germline ends. CDR3 protein: CASSQGFVKGVSYEQYF. The CDR3 nucleotides read TGTGCCAGCAGCCAAGGGTTCGTAAAAGGGGTAAGCTACGAGCAGTACTTC.

The J gene is TRBJ2-7, the V gene TRBV7-3, with D possibly being TRBD1 (6 bases). Germline CDR1 and CDR2: SGHTA and FQGTGA. There are 15 residues in the CDR3. V dropped 5 bases and J dropped 3 bases, with 17 bases sitting between them. CDR3 region: CASSPQPSGVYEQYF. Here the CDR3 DNA reads TGTGCCAGCAGCCCCCAACCCTCAGGGGTCTACGAGCAGTACTTC.

This clonotype was counted between two and nine times. The chain joins TRBV9 to TRBJ1-5; D perhaps matches TRBD1 (5 bases). Germline V CDR1 and CDR2: SGDLS, YYNGEE. The CDR3 contains 15 residues. The V end lost 0 bases, the J end lost 1 base, and 8 bases lay between the germline ends. Here the CDR3 DNA reads TGTGCCAGCAGCGTAGGTGGGACCAGCAATCAGCCCCAGCATTTT. Translation gives CASSVGGTSNQPQHF.

This clonotype showed up just a few times. V and J are TRBV15 and TRBJ2-5; no clear D gene. This CDR3 spans 13 amino acids. The V and J ends lost 3 bases and 3 bases respectively, with 8 bases between them. Germline loops: CDR1 LNHNV, CDR2 YYDKDF (reference sequence). The CDR3 here is CATSSLWEETQYF. DNA for the CDR3: TGTGCCACCAGCAGCCTTTGGGAAGAGACCCAGTACTTC.

In this sample, this clonotype turned up many times. This sequence joins TRBV28 and TRBJ2-1; a weak D match, TRBD2 (5 bases). The germline V and J ends were trimmed by 3 bases and 2 bases, with 8 bases remaining between them. Per the germline V gene, CDR1 is MDHEN and CDR2 is SYDVKM. The CDR3 has 14 residues. The chain's CDR3 is CASSFAGPYNEQFF. The CDR3 region has the DNA TGTGCCAGCAGTTTCGCGGGTCCCTACAATGAGCAGTTCTTC.

Many counts were recorded for this clonotype. This chain uses TRBV19 with TRBJ2-7; the D gene is possibly TRBD2 (6 bases). This CDR3 contains 11 residues. V was shortened by 3 bases and J by 6 bases, with 6 bases between the two germline ends. Germline CDR1 and CDR2: LNHDA and SQIVND (reference sequence). The CDR3 reads CASSIGSEQYF. The CDR3 DNA is TGTGCCAGTAGTATCGGGAGCGAGCAGTACTTC.

The rearrangement uses TRBV12-3 or TRBV12-4 and TRBJ2-7; D is unclear. The CDR3 spans 12 residues. Trimming left V 6 bases short and J 6 bases short, with 12 bases between. This CDR3 is CASSYLPSEQYF. The CDR3 DNA reads as TGTGCCAGCAGCTATTTACCCTCCGAGCAGTACTTC.

This clonotype occurred a few times. This sequence joins TRBV28 and TRBJ2-2; no clear D. The CDR3 runs to 15 residues. Germline V gives CDR1 MDHEN, CDR2 SYDVKM. The V and J ends lost 3 bases and 0 bases respectively, with 8 bases between them. The CDR3 coding sequence is TGTGCCAGCAGTTTCAGACTCACGAACACCGGGGAGCTGTTTTTT. It specifies CASSFRLTNTGELFF.